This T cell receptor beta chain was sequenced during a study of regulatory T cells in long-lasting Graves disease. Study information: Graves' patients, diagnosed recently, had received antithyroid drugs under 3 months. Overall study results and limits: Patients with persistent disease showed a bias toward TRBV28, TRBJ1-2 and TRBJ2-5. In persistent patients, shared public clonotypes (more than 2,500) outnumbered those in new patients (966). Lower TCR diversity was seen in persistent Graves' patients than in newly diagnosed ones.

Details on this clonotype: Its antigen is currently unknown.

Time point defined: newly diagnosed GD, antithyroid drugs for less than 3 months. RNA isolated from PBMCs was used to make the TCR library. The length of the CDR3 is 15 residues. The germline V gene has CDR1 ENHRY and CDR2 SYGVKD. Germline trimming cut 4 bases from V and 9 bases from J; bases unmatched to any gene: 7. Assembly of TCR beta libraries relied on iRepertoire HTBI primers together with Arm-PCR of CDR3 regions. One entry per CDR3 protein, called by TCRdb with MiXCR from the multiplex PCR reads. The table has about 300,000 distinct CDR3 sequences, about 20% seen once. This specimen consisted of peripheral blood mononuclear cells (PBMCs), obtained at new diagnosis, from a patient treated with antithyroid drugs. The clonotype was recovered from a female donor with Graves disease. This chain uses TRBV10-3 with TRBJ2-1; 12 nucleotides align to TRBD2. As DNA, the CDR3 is TGTGCCATCAGTGGGACTAGCGGGAAGGCAGTTGAGCAGTTCTTC. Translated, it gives CAISGTSGKAVEQFF.